This T cell receptor (beta chain) originates from a study of early T cells in non-severe SARS-CoV-2 infection (dated by TCRdb to about 2021). Regarding the research as a whole: Because TCR sequencing was done on bulk RNA from unsorted whole blood, the alpha and beta chains could not be paired. Broad study findings and their caveats: VDJdb matching was skewed toward anti-spike CD8 responses, so virus-specific expansions were likely underestimated and private and CD4 specificities were missed.

Libraries were made using 5' RACE. Instrument on record: NextSeq 500. Unique molecular identifiers were attached to individual cDNA molecules in the TCR library protocol so that sequencing error and PCR bias could be corrected. Both TCR alpha and beta chains were sequenced, and tight co-correlation was observed between alpha and beta sequence abundances in each sample. For the original study's pipeline: Decombinator V4 was used to annotate TCR sequences for V gene, J gene and CDR3. Expanded TCRs were defined as changing significantly between any two time points under a Poisson model with p below 0.0001. TCR abundances were normalised to the total number of TCRs sequenced in each sample and reported as counts per million. TRAV1-2 paired with TRAJ12, TRAJ20 or TRAJ33 defined MAIT TCRs, while TRAV10 paired with TRAJ18 defined iNKT TCRs. VDJdb, accessed 1 November 2021, was searched for CMV, EBV and SARS-CoV-2 annotated TCRs, excluding TCRs annotated for multiple antigens. TCRdb's own reprocessing of the public reads used fastp at Q25 and MiXCR and kept productive beta chains. For every CDR3 protein sequence, its rows merge into one entry that carries the most common genes and DNA. The V and J calls shown here were made by TCRdb, not taken from the authors' results. The sample table shows 50,000 to 70,000 distinct CDR3 sequences, and about 8% are seen once. The leading ten clones occupy 3% to 4% of the sample.

Concerning this clonotype: It has no known antigen specificity. No base-level quality is on record; no much larger clone is a single base apart.

Set within a cohort of healthcare workers in London, UK, this nested case-control study involved weekly PCR testing of nasopharyngeal swabs along with blood sampling. Healthcare workers were recruited between 23 and 31 March 2020, during the week of the UK lockdown, and were followed weekly for up to roughly 15 weeks. The CDR3 numbers 15 residues from cysteine through phenylalanine. Of all the DNA, just the CDR3 is kept, 45 bases in frame from base 1. The germline V gene (reference sequence) supplies CDR1 LNHDA and CDR2 SQIVND. At the junction V is shortened by 5 bases and J by 1 base, with 14 bases in between.

Sequences were obtained from whole blood. This sequence was found in an adult who was a healthcare worker with PCR-confirmed SARS-CoV-2 infection or an uninfected control (not recorded which). The rearranged chain carries TRBV19 and TRBJ1-2, with no confidently assigned D gene. The CDR3 here reads CASSPRAAVNYGYTF. The sequenced DNA is TGTGCCAGTAGTCCCCGGGCGGCCGTTAACTATGGCTACACCTTC.